Listed below are T cell receptor beta chains from one sample, sequenced in a study of CD8 T cells in Susac syndrome. One entry per CDR3 protein, called by TCRdb with MiXCR from the immunoSEQ multiplex PCR reads. This table holds about 64,000 distinct CDR3 sequences, 94% found once. Material: CD8+ T cells from PBMCs. The source is a human donor with multiple sclerosis. CDR3s include the opening cysteine and the closing phenylalanine or tryptophan. D genes are given only for firm matches. The size field is filled for only some rows; it gives once, few, many or a size class.

D gene	V gene	clone size	J gene	CDR3 DNA	CDR3 protein
-	TRBV27	-	TRBJ1-1	TGTGCCAGCAGAAAAATAAACACTGAAGCTTTCTTT	CASRKINTEAFF
-	TRBV6-5	-	TRBJ1-5	TGTGCCAGCAGCCCCAATAGCAATCAGCCCCAGCATTTT	CASSPNSNQPQHF
TRBD2	TRBV27	-	TRBJ2-7	TGTGCCAGCAGTCCAGCGGGAACCTACGAGCAGTACTTC	CASSPAGTYEQYF
-	TRBV23-1	-	TRBJ1-2	TGCGCCGACAAGACAGATGGCTACACCTTC	CADKTDGYTF
-	TRBV29-1	-	TRBJ2-1	TGCAGCGTTGAAGGACAGGCGTATGAGCAGTTCTTC	CSVEGQAYEQFF
TRBD2	TRBV27	-	TRBJ2-5	TGTGCCAGCAGCCCAATCGGGGGGACCCAAGAGACCCAGTACTTC	CASSPIGGTQETQYF
-	TRBV7-9	-	TRBJ2-3	TGTGCCAGCAGCTTAGTGGAGGGGCCCGATACGCAGTATTTT	CASSLVEGPDTQYF
-	TRBV20-1	-	TRBJ1-2	TGCAGTGCCAGAACAGCTACTATTAACTATGGCTACACCTTC	CSARTATINYGYTF
TRBD1	TRBV29-1	once	TRBJ2-7	TGCAGCGTTGTAGACAGGGAGTCCTACGAGCAGTACTTC	CSVVDRESYEQYF
TRBD1	TRBV9	-	TRBJ2-7	TGTGCCAGCAGCGTAAAGGTGAGGGACAGGCACCTTGGGCAGTACTTC	CASSVKVRDRHLGQYF
-	TRBV14	-	TRBJ1-2	TGTGCCAGCAGCGCTAGCGAGCGTGTCAGGCGGACCTTC	CASSASERVRRTF
TRBD1	TRBV24-1	-	TRBJ1-5	TGTGCCACCAGTCCAGGGGGAAGCAATCAGCCCCAGCATTTT	CATSPGGSNQPQHF
TRBD1	TRBV5-6	-	TRBJ1-1	TGTGCCAGCAGCTCAGGGACAGTAGAAGCTTTCTTT	CASSSGTVEAFF
TRBD2	TRBV4-1	-	TRBJ2-7	TGCGCCAGCAGCCAAGAGGGACTAGCGGGGTACGAGCAGTACTTC	CASSQEGLAGYEQYF
-	TRBV25-1	once	TRBJ2-7	TGTGCCAGCAGTGAATACGGACAGACTAGCTCCTACGAGCAGTACTTC	CASSEYGQTSSYEQYF
TRBD2	TRBV12-3/TRBV12-4	-	TRBJ2-3	TGTGCCAGCAGCTTTAGCGGGATGGCAGATACGCAGTATTTT	CASSFSGMADTQYF
-	TRBV4-1	-	TRBJ1-5	TGCGCCAGCAGCCAAGAAGATATTGGGGCTATCCACAATCAGCCCCAGCATTTT	CASSQEDIGAIHNQPQHF
TRBD2	TRBV27	-	TRBJ2-1	TGTGCCAGCAGTTTATCGGGGACTACCTACAATGAGCAGTTCTTC	CASSLSGTTYNEQFF
-	TRBV27	-	TRBJ2-1	TGTGCCAGCAGTTTAACGGCTAGCCCCCATGAGCAGTTCTTC	CASSLTASPHEQFF
-	TRBV5-4	-	TRBJ2-5	TGTGCCAGCAGCTTGAGTGTGGCTAGTTTACAAGAGACCCAGTACTTC	CASSLSVASLQETQYF
TRBD1	TRBV19	once	TRBJ1-1	TGTGCCAGTAGTACGACAGGGTGGACTGAAGCTTTCTTT	CASSTTGWTEAFF
TRBD1	TRBV7-9	-	TRBJ1-2	TGTGCCAGCAGCCCGATGACAGGGGGAGGGAACTATGGCTACACCTTC	CASSPMTGGGNYGYTF
TRBD1	TRBV4-3	-	TRBJ2-1	TGCGCCAGCAGCCAAGAACCCGGGACAGGGGGCAATGAGCAGTTCTTC	CASSQEPGTGGNEQFF
-	TRBV21-1	-	TRBJ2-7	TGTGCCAGCAGCAAAGAAAACGTTTGTCCCGCCGAGCAGTACTTC	CASSKENVCPAEQYF
-	TRBV13	-	TRBJ2-7	TGTGCCAGCAGCCACCGACCCTCCGAGCAGTACTTC	CASSHRPSEQYF
TRBD1	TRBV9	-	TRBJ1-6	TGTGCCAGCACCCGGGGAGGGGGCATCTATAATTCACCCCTCCACTTT	CASTRGGGIYNSPLHF
TRBD2	TRBV19	-	TRBJ2-1	TGTGCCAGTAGTTCAGGACTAGCGGGGGAGCAGTTCTTC	CASSSGLAGEQFF
-	TRBV13	-	TRBJ2-3	TGTGCCAGCAGCTTAGGTCGGGGCCTTAGCTCAGATACGCAGTATTTT	CASSLGRGLSSDTQYF
-	TRBV9	-	TRBJ2-7	TGTGCCAGCAGCTCAGGGGCCGCCGAGCAGTACTTC	CASSSGAAEQYF
TRBD1	TRBV20-1	once	TRBJ2-5	TGCAGTGCTGTACAGGGGGCTGGAGAGACCCAGTACTTC	CSAVQGAGETQYF
TRBD2	TRBV20-1	-	TRBJ2-7	TGCAGTGCTAGAGATTGGCTAGCGGGGGACGAGCAGTACTTC	CSARDWLAGDEQYF
TRBD1	TRBV4-2	-	TRBJ2-5	TGTGCCAGCAGCCAAGATGGGACAGGGGAGCGGGACCAAGAGACCCAGTACTTC	CASSQDGTGERDQETQYF
TRBD1	TRBV7-2	-	TRBJ1-1	TGTGCCAGCAGCGTCCGGACAGGGATTGACACTGAAGCTTTCTTT	CASSVRTGIDTEAFF
-	TRBV2	-	TRBJ2-7	TGTGCCAGCAGTGTGGGGGGGGACACTACCTACGAGCAGTACTTC	CASSVGGDTTYEQYF
-	TRBV7-9	-	TRBJ2-7	TGTGCCAGCAGCCTGCTAGAAAGGAACGGGAACGAGCAGTACTTC	CASSLLERNGNEQYF
-	TRBV27	-	TRBJ1-1	TGTGCCTGCCAGGGAGGCTGGGGTGAAGCTTTCTTT	CACQGGWGEAFF